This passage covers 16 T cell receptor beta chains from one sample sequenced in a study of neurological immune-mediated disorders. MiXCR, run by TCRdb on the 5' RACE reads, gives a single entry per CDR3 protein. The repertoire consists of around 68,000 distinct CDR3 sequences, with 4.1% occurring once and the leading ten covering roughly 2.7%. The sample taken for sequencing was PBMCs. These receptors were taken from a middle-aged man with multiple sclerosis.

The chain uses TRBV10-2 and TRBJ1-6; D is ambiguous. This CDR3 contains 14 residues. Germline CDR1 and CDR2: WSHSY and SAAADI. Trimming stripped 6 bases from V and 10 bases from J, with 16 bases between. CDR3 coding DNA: TGCGCCAGCAGCCAGACAATTTTGGGCTCACCCCTCCACTTT. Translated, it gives CASSQTILGSPLHF.

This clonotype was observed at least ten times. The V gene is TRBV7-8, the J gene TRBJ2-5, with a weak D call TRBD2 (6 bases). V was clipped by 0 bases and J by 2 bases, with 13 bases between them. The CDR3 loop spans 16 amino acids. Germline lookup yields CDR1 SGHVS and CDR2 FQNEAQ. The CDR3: CASSLAARLAQETQYF. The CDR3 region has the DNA TGTGCCAGCAGCTTAGCGGCTAGGCTAGCGCAAGAGACCCAGTACTTC.

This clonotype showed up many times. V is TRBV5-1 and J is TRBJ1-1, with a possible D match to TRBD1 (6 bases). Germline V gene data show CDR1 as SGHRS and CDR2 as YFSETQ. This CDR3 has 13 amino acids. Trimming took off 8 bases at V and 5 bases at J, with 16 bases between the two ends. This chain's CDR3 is CASQGQSRTEAFF. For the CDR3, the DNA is TGCGCCAGTCAAGGACAGTCGCGGACTGAAGCTTTCTTT.

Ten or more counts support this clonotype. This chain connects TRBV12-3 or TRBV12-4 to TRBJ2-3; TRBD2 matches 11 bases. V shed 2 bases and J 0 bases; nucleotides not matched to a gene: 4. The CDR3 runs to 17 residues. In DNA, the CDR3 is TGTGCCAGCAGTTTAAGACTAGCGGGGACGAGCACAGATACGCAGTATTTT. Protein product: CASSLRLAGTSTDTQYF.

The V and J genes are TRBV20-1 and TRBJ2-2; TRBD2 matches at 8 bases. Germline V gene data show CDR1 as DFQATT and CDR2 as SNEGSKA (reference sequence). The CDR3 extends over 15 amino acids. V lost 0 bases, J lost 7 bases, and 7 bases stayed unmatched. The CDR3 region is CSARDRTSWGGELFF. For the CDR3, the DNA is TGCAGTGCTAGAGATCGGACTAGCTGGGGCGGGGAGCTGTTTTTT.

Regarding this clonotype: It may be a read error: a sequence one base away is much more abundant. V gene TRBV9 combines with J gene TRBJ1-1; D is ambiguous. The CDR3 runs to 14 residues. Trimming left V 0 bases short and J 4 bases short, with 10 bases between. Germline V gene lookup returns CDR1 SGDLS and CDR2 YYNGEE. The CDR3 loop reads CASSVGKGVTEAFF. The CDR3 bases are TGTGCCAGCAGCGTAGGAAAGGGAGTCACTGAAGCTTTCTTT.

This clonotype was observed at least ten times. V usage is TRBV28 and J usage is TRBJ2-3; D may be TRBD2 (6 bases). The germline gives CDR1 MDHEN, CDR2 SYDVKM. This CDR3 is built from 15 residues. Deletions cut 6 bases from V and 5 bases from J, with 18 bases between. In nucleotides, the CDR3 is TGTGCCAGCAGATTGGGGGGAAGAGGCCGAGATACGCAGTATTTT. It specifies CASRLGGRGRDTQYF.

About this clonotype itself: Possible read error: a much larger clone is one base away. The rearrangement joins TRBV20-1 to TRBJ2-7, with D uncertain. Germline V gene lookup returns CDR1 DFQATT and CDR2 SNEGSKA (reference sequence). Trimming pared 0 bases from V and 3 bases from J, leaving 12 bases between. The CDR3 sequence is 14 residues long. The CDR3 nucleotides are TGCAGTGCTAGAGATGTGGAAGGGAACTACGAGCAGTACTTC. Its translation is CSARDVEGNYEQYF.

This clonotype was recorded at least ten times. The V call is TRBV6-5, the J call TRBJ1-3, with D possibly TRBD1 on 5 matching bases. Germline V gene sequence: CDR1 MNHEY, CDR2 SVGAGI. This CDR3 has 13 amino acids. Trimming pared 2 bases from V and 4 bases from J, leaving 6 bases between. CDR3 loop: CASSYDRGNTIYF. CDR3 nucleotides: TGTGCCAGCAGTTACGACAGAGGAAACACCATATATTTT.

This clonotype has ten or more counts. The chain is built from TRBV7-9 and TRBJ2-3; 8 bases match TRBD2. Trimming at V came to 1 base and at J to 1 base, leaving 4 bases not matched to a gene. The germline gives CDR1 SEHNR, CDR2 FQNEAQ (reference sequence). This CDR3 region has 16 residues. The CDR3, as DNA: TGTGCCAGCAGCTTAGTGGGCGGGGGGCGCACAGATACGCAGTATTTT. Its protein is CASSLVGGGRTDTQYF.

CDR3 bases: TGCAGTGCTAGAGCCGGACCCCAAGAGACCCAGTACTTC. Amino acids: CSARAGPQETQYF. The V gene is TRBV20-1, the J gene TRBJ2-5; D remains unclear. Germline CDR1 reads DFQATT; CDR2 reads SNEGSKA (reference sequence). The germline V and J ends were trimmed by 1 base and 1 base, with 7 bases remaining between them. The length of the CDR3 is 13 residues.

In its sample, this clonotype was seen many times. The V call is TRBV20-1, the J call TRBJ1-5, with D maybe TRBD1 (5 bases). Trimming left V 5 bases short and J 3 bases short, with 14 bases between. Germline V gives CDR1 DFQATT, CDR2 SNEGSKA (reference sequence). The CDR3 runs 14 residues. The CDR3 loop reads CSAPGTTINQPQHF. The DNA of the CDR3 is TGCAGTGCTCCCGGGACCACCATCAATCAGCCCCAGCATTTT.

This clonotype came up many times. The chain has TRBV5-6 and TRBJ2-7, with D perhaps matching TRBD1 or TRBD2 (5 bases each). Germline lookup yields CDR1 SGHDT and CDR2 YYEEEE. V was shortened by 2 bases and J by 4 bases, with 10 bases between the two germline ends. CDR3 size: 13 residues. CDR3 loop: CASSFGTEYEQYV. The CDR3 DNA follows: TGTGCCAGCAGCTTTGGGACCGAGTACGAGCAGTACGTC.

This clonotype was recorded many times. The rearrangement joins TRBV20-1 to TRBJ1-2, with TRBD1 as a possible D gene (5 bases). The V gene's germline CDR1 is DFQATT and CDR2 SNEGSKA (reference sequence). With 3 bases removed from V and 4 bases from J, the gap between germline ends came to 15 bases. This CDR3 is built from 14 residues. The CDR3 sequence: CSASSQGPSYGYTF. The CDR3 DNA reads TGCAGTGCTAGCAGTCAGGGTCCTTCCTATGGCTACACCTTC.

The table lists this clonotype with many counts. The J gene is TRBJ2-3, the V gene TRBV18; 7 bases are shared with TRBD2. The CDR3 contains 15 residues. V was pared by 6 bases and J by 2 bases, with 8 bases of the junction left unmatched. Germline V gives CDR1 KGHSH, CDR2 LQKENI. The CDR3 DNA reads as TGTGCCAGCTCCCTAGGAAGCGGGACCACAGATACGCAGTATTTT. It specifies CASSLGSGTTDTQYF.

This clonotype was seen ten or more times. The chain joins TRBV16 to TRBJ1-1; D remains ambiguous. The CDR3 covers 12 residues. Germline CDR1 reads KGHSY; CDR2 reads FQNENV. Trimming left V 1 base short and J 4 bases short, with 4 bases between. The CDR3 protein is CASSQWGTEAFF. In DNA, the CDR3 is TGTGCCAGCAGCCAATGGGGCACTGAAGCTTTCTTT.